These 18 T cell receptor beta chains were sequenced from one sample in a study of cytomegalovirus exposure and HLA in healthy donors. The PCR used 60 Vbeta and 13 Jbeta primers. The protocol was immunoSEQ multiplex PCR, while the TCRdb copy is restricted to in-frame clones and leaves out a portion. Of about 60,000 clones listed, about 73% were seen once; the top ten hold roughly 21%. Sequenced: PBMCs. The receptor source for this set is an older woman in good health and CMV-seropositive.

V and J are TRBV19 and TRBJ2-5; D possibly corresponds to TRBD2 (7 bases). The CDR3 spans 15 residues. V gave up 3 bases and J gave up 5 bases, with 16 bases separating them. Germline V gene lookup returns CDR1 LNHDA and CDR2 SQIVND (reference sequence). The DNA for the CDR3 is TGTGCCAGTAGTATGACGGGGGGCGGGTGGGAGACCCAGTACTTC. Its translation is CASSMTGGGWETQYF.

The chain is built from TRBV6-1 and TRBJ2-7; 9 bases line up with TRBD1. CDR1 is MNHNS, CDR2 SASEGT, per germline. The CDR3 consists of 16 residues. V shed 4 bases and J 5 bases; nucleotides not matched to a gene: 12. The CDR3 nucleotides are TGTGCCAGCAGTGCACCCCCCGGGACAGGGTCCCACGAGCAGTACTTC. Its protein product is CASSAPPGTGSHEQYF.

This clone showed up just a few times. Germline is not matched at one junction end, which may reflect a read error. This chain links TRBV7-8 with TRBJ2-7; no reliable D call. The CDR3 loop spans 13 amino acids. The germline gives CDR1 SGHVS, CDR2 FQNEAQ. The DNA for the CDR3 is TGTGCTAGCAAGCTGGAGACGGCATACGAGCAGTACTTC. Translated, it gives CASKLETAYEQYF.

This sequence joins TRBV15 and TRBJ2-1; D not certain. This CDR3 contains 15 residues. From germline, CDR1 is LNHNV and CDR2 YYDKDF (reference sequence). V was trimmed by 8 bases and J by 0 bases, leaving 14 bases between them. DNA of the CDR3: TGTGCCACCTCCGACCGTCACAGCTCCTACAATGAGCAGTTCTTC. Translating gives CATSDRHSSYNEQFF.

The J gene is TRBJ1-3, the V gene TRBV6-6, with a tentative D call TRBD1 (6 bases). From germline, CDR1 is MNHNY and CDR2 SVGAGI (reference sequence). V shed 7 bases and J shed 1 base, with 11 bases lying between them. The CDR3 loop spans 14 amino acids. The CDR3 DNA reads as TGTGCCAGCACAGCTGGGACATCTGGAAACACCATATATTTT. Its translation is CASTAGTSGNTIYF.

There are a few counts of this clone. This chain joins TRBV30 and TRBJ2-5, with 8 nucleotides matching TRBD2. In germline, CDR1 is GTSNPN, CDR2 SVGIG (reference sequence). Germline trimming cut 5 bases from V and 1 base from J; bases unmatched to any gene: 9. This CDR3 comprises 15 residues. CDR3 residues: CAWHPGLAGQETQYF. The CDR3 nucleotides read TGTGCCTGGCACCCCGGACTAGCCGGCCAAGAGACCCAGTACTTC.

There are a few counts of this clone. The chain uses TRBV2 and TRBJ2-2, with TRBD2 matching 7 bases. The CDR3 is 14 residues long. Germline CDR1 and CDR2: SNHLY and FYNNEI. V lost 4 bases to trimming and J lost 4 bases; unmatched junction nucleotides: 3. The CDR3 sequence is CASSAWEGTGELFF. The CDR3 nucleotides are TGTGCCAGCAGTGCGTGGGAGGGCACCGGGGAGCTGTTTTTT.

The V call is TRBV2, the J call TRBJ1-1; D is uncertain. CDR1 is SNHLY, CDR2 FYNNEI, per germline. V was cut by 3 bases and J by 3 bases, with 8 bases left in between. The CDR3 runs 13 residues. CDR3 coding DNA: TGTGCCAGCAGTGATGACAATTACACTGAAGCTTTCTTT. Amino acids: CASSDDNYTEAFF.

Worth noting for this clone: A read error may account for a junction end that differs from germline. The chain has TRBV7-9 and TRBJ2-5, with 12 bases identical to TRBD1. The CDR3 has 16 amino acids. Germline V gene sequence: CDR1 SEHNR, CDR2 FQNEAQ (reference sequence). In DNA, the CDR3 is TGTTCCAGCAGCTTAGGGGACAGGGGGCCGGGGGAGACCCAGTACTTC. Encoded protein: CSSSLGDRGPGETQYF.

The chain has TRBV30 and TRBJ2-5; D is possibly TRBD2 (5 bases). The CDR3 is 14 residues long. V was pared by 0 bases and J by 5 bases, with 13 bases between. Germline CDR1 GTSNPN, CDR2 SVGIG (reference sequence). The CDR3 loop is CAWSVQRRRETQYF. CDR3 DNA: TGTGCCTGGAGTGTACAGCGGAGGCGTGAGACCCAGTACTTC.

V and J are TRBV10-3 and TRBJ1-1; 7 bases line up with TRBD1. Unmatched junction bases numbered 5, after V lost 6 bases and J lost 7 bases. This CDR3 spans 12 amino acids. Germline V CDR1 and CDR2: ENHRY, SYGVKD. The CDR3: CAISPTGIEAFF. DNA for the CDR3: TGTGCCATCAGCCCGACAGGGATTGAAGCTTTCTTT.

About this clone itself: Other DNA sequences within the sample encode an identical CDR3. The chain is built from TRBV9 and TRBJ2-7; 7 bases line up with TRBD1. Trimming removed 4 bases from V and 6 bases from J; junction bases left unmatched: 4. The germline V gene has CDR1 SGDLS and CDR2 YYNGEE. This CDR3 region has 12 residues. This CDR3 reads CASSQNRGEQYF. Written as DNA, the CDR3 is TGTGCCAGCAGCCAGAACAGGGGCGAGCAGTACTTC.

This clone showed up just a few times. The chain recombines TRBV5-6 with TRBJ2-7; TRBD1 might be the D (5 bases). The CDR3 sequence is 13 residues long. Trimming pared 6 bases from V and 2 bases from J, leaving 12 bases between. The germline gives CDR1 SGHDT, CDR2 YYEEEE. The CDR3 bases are TGTGCCAGCAACCAACGACAGCCCTACGAGCAGTACTTC. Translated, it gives CASNQRQPYEQYF.

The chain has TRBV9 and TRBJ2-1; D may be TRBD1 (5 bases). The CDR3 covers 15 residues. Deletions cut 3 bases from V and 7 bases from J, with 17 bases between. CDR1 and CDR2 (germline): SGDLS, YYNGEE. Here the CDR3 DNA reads TGTGCCAGCAGCGCCCACTCAGGGATAGGGAATGAGCAGTTCTTC. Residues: CASSAHSGIGNEQFF.

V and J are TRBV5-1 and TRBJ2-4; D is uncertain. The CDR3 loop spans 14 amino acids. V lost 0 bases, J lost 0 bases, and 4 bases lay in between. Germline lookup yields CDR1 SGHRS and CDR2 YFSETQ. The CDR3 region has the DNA TGCGCCAGCAGCTTGGAACTAGCCAAAAACATTCAGTACTTC. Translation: CASSLELAKNIQYF. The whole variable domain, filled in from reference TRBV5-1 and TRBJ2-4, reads KAGVTQTPRYLIKTRGQQVTLSCSPISGHRSVSWYQQTPGQGLQFLFEYFSETQRNKGNFPGRFSGRQFSNSRSEMNVSTLELGDSALYLCASSLELAKNIQYFGAGTRLSVL.

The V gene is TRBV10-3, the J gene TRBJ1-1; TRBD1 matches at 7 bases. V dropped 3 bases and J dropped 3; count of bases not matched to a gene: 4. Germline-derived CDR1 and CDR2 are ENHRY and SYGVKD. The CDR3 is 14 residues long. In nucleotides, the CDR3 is TGTGCCATCAGTGAAGGGGGCGGATACACTGAAGCTTTCTTT. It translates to CAISEGGGYTEAFF.

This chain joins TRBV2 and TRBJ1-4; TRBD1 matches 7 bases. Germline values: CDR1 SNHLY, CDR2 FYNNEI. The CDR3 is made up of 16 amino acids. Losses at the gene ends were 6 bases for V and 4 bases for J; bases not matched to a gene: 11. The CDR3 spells CASRSSATGINEKLFF. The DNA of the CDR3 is TGTGCCAGCAGGAGCAGTGCGACAGGGATTAATGAAAAACTGTTTTTT.

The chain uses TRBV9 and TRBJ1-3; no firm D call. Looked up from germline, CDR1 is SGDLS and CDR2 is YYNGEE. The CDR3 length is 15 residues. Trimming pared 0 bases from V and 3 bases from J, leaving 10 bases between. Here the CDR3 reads CASSVGSDIGNTIYF. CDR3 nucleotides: TGTGCCAGCAGCGTAGGATCAGACATTGGAAACACCATATATTTT. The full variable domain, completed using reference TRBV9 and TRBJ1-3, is DSGVTQTPKHLITATGQRVTLRCSPRSGDLSVYWYQQSLDQGLQFLIQYYNGEERAKGNILERFSAQQFPDLHSELNLSSLELGDSALYFCASSVGSDIGNTIYFGEGSWLTVV.